This T cell receptor beta chain originates from a study of OX40 agonist ivuxolimab in advanced cancers. Study summary: With a range of about 23 to 85, age averaged roughly 60 years, and 65% to 90% were male.

Repertoires were generated with immunoSEQ multiplex PCR, while TCRdb's copy carries only in-frame clones and drops some. The sample includes approximately 66,000 clones, 85% of them seen just once. Regarding the study as a whole: Clones of CD4+ and CD8+ blood T cells grew by week 6 at doses of 0.1 to 3.0 mg/kg. The antigens recognized by the expanded peripheral T cells, that is their antigen specificity, were not determined. Averaging showed that CD8+ T cells had more expanded clones than CD4+ did.

About this clone itself: Its antigen remains unidentified.

The germline gives CDR1 SGHRS, CDR2 YFSETQ. The V gene lost 3 bases and the J gene lost 6 bases, with 10 bases spanning the gap. This CDR3 has 13 residues. The gene calls are TRBV5-1 and TRBJ2-1, with D perhaps matching TRBD1 (6 bases). The source of this sequence is an adult with an advanced solid tumor such as melanoma, head and neck, liver or kidney cancer. The material was CD4+ or CD8+ T cells sorted from blood, obtained in a trial of the OX40 agonist ivuxolimab. CDR3 region: CASSSGGINEQFF. CDR3 DNA: TGCGCCAGCAGCTCTGGGGGCATCAATGAGCAGTTCTTC. Based on the CDR3 plus reference TRBV5-1 and TRBJ2-1, the full variable domain is KAGVTQTPRYLIKTRGQQVTLSCSPISGHRSVSWYQQTPGQGLQFLFEYFSETQRNKGNFPGRFSGRQFSNSRSEMNVSTLELGDSALYLCASSSGGINEQFFGPGTRLTVL.